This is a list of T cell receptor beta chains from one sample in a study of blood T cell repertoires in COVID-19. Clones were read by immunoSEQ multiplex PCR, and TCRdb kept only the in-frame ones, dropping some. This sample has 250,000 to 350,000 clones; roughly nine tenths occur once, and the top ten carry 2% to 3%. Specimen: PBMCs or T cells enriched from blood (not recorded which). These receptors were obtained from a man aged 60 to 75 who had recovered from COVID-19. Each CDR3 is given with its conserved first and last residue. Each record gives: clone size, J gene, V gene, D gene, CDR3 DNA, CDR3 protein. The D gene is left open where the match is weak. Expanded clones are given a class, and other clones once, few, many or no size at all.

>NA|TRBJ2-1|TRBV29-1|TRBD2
TGCAGCGTAGGACTAGTAAACAATGAGCAGTTCTTC
CSVGLVNNEQFF
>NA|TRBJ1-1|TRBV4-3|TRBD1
TGCGCCAGCAGCCACCGACCGGGGGACAGCCCGAGAGACACTGAAGCTTTCTTT
CASSHRPGDSPRDTEAFF
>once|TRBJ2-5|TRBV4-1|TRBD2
TGCGCCAGCAGCTCAATAGCGGGGGGGGAGACCCAGTACTTC
CASSSIAGGETQYF
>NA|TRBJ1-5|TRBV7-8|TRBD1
TGTGCCAGCAGCCTGGGGACAGCGCAGAATCAGCCCCAGCATTTT
CASSLGTAQNQPQHF
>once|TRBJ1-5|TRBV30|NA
TGTGCCTGGAGTGTACAGGTTAGCAATCAGCCCCAGCATTTT
CAWSVQVSNQPQHF
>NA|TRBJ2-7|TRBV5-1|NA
TGCGCCAGCAGCTTGAGGGGTACGACATCCGGGAGCGAGCAGTACTTC
CASSLRGTTSGSEQYF
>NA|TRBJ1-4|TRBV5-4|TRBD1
TGTGCCAGCAGCAAACAGGGACAGGGGGCGGTGGTTGAAAAACTGTTTTTT
CASSKQGQGAVVEKLFF
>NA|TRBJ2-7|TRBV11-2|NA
TGTGCCAGCAGCGGTGACAGGTACTACGAGCAGTACTTC
CASSGDRYYEQYF
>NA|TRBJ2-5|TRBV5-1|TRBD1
TGCGCCAGCAGCTTGGGTGGGACAGAAGAGACCCAGTACTTC
CASSLGGTEETQYF
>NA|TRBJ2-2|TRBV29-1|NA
TGCAGCGTTGGGGCAGGGGTGAACACCGGGGAGCTGTTTTTT
CSVGAGVNTGELFF
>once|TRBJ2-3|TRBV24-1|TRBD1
TGTGCCACCAGTGATGCTGACAGGGGAGACGCAGATACGCAGTATTTT
CATSDADRGDADTQYF
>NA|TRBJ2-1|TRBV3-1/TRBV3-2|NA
TGTGCCAGCAGCCAGGCCGGGATTGGCTCCTACAATGAGCAGTTCTTC
CASSQAGIGSYNEQFF
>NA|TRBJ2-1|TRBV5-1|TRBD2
TGCGCCAGCAGCTCGCCTGGTAGGGTAGCGGGAGGTGAGCAGTTCTTC
CASSSPGRVAGGEQFF
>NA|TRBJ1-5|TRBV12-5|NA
TGTGCTAGTGGCCTAGGGGAGGGCAATCAGCCCCAGCATTTT
CASGLGEGNQPQHF
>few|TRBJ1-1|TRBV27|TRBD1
TGTGCCAGCAGTTTATCGGGGACAGTCATGAACACTGAAGCTTTCTTT
CASSLSGTVMNTEAFF
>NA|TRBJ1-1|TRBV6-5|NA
TGTGCCAGCAACCTCCGTCCGGACACTGAAGCTTTCTTT
CASNLRPDTEAFF
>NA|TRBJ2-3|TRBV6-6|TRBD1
TGTGCCAGCAGTTATGGACAGGGGGCAGATACGCAGTATTTT
CASSYGQGADTQYF
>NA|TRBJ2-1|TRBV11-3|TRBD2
TGTGCCAGCAGCGACGGGACTAGCGGGAGTTCCTCCTACAATGAGCAGTTCTTC
CASSDGTSGSSSYNEQFF
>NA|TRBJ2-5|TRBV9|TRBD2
TGTGCCAGCAGCAGCGGAGCGGGACTAGCGGGTAACCAAGAGACCCAGTACTTC
CASSSGAGLAGNQETQYF
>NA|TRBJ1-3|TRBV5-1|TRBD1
TGCGCCAGCAGCTTAGGAGGGACAGGGCCTGGAAACACCATATATTTT
CASSLGGTGPGNTIYF
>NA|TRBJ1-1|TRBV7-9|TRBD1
TGTGCCAGCAGCTTAGCGACAGGGATCGAAGCTTTCTTT
CASSLATGIEAFF
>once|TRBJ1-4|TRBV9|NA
TGTGCCAGCAGCGACCTACAGGGAATTAATGAAAAACTGTTTTTT
CASSDLQGINEKLFF
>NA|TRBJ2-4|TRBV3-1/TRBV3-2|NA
TGTGCCAGCAGCCAAGTTGCAGGGCGAAGCGTTCAGTACTTC
CASSQVAGRSVQYF
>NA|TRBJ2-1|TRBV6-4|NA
TGTGCCAGCAGTGACGGCGTAGGGGAGGTCAATGAGCAGTTCTTC
CASSDGVGEVNEQFF
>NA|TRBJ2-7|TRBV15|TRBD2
TGTGCCACCAGCAGAGATTTGACTAGCGGAACCTACGAGCAGTACTTC
CATSRDLTSGTYEQYF
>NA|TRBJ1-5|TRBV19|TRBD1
TGTGCCAGTAGTATCTACCGGGCAGGGGGCAGTCAGCCCCAGCATTTT
CASSIYRAGGSQPQHF
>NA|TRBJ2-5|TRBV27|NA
TGTGCCAGCACTCCAGAGACCCAGTACTTC
CASTPETQYF
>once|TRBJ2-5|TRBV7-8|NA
TGTGCCAGCAGCTTAGCACGGGGAGTTGGAGAGACCCAGTACTTC
CASSLARGVGETQYF
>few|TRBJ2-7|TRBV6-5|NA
TGTGCCAGCAGCGACTGGACCTACGAGCAGTACTTC
CASSDWTYEQYF
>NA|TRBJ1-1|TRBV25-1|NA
TGTGCCAGCAGTGAGTTCGCGGACGGGAAAGCTTTCTTT
CASSEFADGKAFF
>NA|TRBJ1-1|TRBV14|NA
TGTGCCAGCAGCCCAGACCCAGGGATCGTCACTGAAGCTTTCTTT
CASSPDPGIVTEAFF
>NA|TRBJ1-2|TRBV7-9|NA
TGTGCCAGCAGCTTTCCGACAGTCTCTAACTATGGCTACACCTTC
CASSFPTVSNYGYTF
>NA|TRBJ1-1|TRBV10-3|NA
TGTGCCATCGCAGAGAGACAGGAGAACACTGAAGCTTTCTTT
CAIAERQENTEAFF
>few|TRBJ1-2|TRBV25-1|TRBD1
TGTGCCAGCAGTGGGATGACAGGGTCTAATGGCTACACCTTC
CASSGMTGSNGYTF
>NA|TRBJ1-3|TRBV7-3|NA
TGTGCCAGCTCCCTCGGGGGAAGCTCTGGAAACACCATATATTTT
CASSLGGSSGNTIYF
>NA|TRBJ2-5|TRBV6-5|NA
TGTGCCAGCAATGTATTAGGGGAAGAGACCCAGTACTTC
CASNVLGEETQYF